This TCR beta chain is drawn from a study of naive and memory T cell subsets. This clonotype came up many times. The antigen is not known. CDR1 LGHDT and CDR2 YNNKEL come from the germline V gene (reference sequence). The CDR3 has 13 residues. The V gene end was trimmed by 4 bases and the J gene end by 4 bases; junction bases not matched to a gene: 0. Both TRBC1 and TRBC2 were covered by a beta constant-region primer of two equimolar oligonucleotides. TCRdb re-called the UMI-ligation and nested PCR reads with MiXCR, one entry per CDR3 protein. Of some 100,000 distinct CDR3 sequences listed, around 7% are singletons. Overnight CMV lysate stimulation of fresh PBMCs defined donor CMV status by CD4+ IFNgamma. Whole-study results and caveats: Findings for naive and memory subsets could not be checked against ground truth.

This rearrangement joins TRBV3-1 to TRBJ1-5, with 8 bases fitting TRBD1. This TCR was sampled from a human donor in good health. Sequencing input: central memory CD4+ T cells from blood. CDR3 DNA: TGTGCCAGCAGCCGACAGGGGAATCAGCCCCAGCATTTT. Translated, it gives CASSRQGNQPQHF.